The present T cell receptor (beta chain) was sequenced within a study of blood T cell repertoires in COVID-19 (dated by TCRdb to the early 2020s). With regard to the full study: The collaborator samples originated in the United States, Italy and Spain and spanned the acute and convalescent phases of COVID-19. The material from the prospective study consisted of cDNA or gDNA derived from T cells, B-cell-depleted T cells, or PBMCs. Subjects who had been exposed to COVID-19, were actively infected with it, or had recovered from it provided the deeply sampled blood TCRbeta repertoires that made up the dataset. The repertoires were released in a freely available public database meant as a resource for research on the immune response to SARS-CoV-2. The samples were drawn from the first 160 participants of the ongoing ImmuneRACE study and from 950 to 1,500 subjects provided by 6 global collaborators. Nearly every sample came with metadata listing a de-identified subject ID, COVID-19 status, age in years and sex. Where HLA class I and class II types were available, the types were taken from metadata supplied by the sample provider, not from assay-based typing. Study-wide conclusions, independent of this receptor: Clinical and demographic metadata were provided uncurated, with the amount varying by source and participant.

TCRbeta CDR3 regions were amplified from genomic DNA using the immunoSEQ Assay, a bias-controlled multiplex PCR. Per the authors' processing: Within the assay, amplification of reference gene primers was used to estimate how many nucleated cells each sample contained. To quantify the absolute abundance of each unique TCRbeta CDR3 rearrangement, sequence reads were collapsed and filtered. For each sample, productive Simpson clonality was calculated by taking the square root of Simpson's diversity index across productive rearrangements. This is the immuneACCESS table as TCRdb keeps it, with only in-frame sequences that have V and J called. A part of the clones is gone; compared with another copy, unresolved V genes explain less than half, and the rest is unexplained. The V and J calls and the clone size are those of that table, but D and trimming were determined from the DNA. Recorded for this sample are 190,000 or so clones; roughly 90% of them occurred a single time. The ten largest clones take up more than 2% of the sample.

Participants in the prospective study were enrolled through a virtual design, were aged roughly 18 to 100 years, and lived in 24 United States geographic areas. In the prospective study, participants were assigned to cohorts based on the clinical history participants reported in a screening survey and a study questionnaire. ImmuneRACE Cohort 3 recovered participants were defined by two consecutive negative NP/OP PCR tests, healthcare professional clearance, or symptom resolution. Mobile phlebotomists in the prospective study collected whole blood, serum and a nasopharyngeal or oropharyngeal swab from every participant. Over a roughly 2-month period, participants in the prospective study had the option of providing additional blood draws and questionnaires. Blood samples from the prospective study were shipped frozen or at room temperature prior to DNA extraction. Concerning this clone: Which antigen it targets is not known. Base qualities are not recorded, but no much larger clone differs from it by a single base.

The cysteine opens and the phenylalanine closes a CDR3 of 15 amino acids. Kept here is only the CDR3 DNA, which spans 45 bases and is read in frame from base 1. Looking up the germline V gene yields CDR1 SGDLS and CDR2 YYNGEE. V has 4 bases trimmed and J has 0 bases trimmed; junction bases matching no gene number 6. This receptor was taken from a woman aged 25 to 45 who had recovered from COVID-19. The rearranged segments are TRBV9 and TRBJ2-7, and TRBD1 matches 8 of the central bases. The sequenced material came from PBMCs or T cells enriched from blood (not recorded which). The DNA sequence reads TGTGCCAGCAGCCCGACCGGGACAGGCTCCTACGAGCAGTACTTC. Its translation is CASSPTGTGSYEQYF.